Below, 21 T cell receptor beta chains from the same sample are listed, as sequenced in a study of T cell changes during pregnancy in multiple sclerosis. The repertoire was sequenced with immunoSEQ multiplex PCR; TCRdb's copy has only in-frame clones and lacks some. The sample comprises fewer than 150,000 clones, roughly 97% of which are singletons, and roughly 0.45% rests with the top ten. Sequences were derived from peripheral blood, sampled after pregnancy. The receptors were sampled from a female donor with multiple sclerosis, enrolled in a pregnancy study.

This chain joins TRBV6-5 and TRBJ2-7; tentative D call: TRBD2 (5 bases). The germline V gene has CDR1 MNHEY and CDR2 SVGAGI. This CDR3 has 14 amino acids. V lost 7 bases and J lost 6, with 19 bases in between. The CDR3 nucleotides are TGTGCCAGCACCCAAAGTCAGCCCCGGGGCGAGCAGTACTTC. It translates to CASTQSQPRGEQYF.

V usage is TRBV27 and J usage is TRBJ1-3, with D unresolved. This CDR3 is 15 amino acids long. The germline V gene encodes CDR1 MNHEY and CDR2 SMNVEV (reference sequence). Deletions cut 8 bases from V and 0 bases from J, with 14 bases between. CDR3 nucleotides: TGTGCCAGCCCCCTGGGGAGGGTCTCTGGAAACACCATATATTTT. Its protein is CASPLGRVSGNTIYF.

The chain employs TRBV7-9 and TRBJ2-3; 9 bases map to TRBD2. The CDR3 runs to 15 residues. With 1 base clipped from V and 3 bases from J, the junction kept 2 bases outside the gene matches. Looked up from germline, CDR1 is SEHNR and CDR2 is FQNEAQ (reference sequence). Here the CDR3 DNA reads TGTGCCAGCAGCTTAGAACTAGCGGGTACAGATACGCAGTATTTT. This sequence encodes CASSLELAGTDTQYF.

The rearrangement links TRBV9 to TRBJ1-1; D possibly corresponds to TRBD1 (5 bases). Looked up from germline, CDR1 is SGDLS and CDR2 is YYNGEE. The CDR3 is made up of 14 amino acids. V was cut by 0 bases and J by 1 base, with 7 bases left in between. This CDR3 reads CASSVDGGNTEAFF. The DNA for the CDR3 is TGTGCCAGCAGCGTAGACGGGGGGAACACTGAAGCTTTCTTT.

In DNA, the CDR3 is TGTGCCAGCAGCACAGACACAGGGGTTTGGGATGGCTACACCTTC. As protein: CASSTDTGVWDGYTF. V is TRBV9 and J is TRBJ1-2, with 7 bases fitting TRBD1. CDR1 and CDR2 (germline): SGDLS, YYNGEE. J was trimmed by 6 bases and V by 4 bases; bases with no gene match: 12. This CDR3 spans 15 amino acids.

The CDR3 DNA reads TGTGCCAGCAGTGGTGACAGCCAAGGCTACACCTTC. It codes for CASSGDSQGYTF. The rearrangement links TRBV2 to TRBJ1-2; maybe TRBD1 (5 bases). The germline V and J ends were trimmed by 4 bases and 8 bases, with 11 bases remaining between them. The CDR3 runs 12 residues. CDR1 SNHLY and CDR2 FYNNEI come from the germline V gene.

The gene calls are TRBV29-1 and TRBJ1-1; a weak D match, TRBD1 (6 bases). Looked up from germline, CDR1 is SQVTM and CDR2 is ANQGSEA. Trimming pared 4 bases from V and 1 base from J, leaving 13 bases between. The CDR3 sequence is 14 residues long. The CDR3 bases are TGCAGCGTTGGATTGGTGGGACAGAACACTGAAGCTTTCTTT. This sequence encodes CSVGLVGQNTEAFF.

The V call is TRBV19, the J call TRBJ1-5, with 7 bases lining up with TRBD1. CDR1 and CDR2 from the germline V gene are LNHDA and SQIVND (reference sequence). The V segment lost 5 bases and the J segment 3 bases; nucleotides outside the gene matches: 10. The CDR3 contains 16 residues. The CDR3 DNA reads as TGTGCCAGTAGTTTCTTGCAGGGGGTCCACAATCAGCCCCAGCATTTT. It translates to CASSFLQGVHNQPQHF. Full variable domain (rest looked up from reference TRBV19 and TRBJ1-5): DGGITQSPKYLFRKEGQNVTLSCEQNLNHDAMYWYRQDPGQGLRLIYYSQIVNDFQKGDIAEGYSVSREKKESFPLTVTSAQKNPTAFYLCASSFLQGVHNQPQHFGDGTRLSIL.

This chain uses TRBV7-6 with TRBJ1-1; 9 positions match TRBD1. V trimming: 5 bases; J trimming: 1 base; junction bases outside the gene matches: 11. CDR1 SGHVS and CDR2 FNYEAQ come from the germline V gene. This CDR3 contains 17 residues. The CDR3 loop reads CASSGRHPGQGNTEAFF. CDR3 nucleotides: TGTGCCAGCAGCGGTAGACATCCGGGACAGGGGAACACTGAAGCTTTCTTT.

V usage is TRBV6-5 and J usage is TRBJ2-5; the D gene is possibly TRBD1 (5 bases). V lost 7 bases and J 4 bases, leaving 13 bases between the germline ends. Germline CDR1 reads MNHEY; CDR2 reads SVGAGI. The CDR3 covers 13 residues. The CDR3 DNA reads as TGTGCCAGCAAAAAACAGGCTACAGAGACCCAGTACTTC. Translating gives CASKKQATETQYF.

The chain carries TRBV13 and TRBJ2-1, with 9 bases matching TRBD2. The germline CDR1 and CDR2 sequences are PRHDT and FYEKMQ (reference sequence). V shed 7 bases and J 4 bases; nucleotides not matched to a gene: 8. CDR3 length: 15 amino acids. This CDR3 reads CASTLTSGKYNEQFF. DNA for the CDR3: TGTGCCAGCACCCTGACTAGCGGAAAATACAATGAGCAGTTCTTC. Full variable domain (outside the CDR3, taken from reference TRBV13 and TRBJ2-1): AAGVIQSPRHLIKEKRETATLKCYPIPRHDTVYWYQQGPGQDPQFLISFYEKMQSDKGSIPDRFSAQQFSDYHSELNMSSLELGDSALYFCASTLTSGKYNEQFFGPGTRLTVL.

The chain uses TRBV29-1 and TRBJ2-7; 11 bases are a match to TRBD2. Germline CDR1 is SQVTM and CDR2 is ANQGSEA. The CDR3 length is 17 residues. J was trimmed by 2 bases and V by 3 bases; bases with no gene match: 12. CDR3 in DNA: TGCAGCGTTGAGGGCCAAATCGGGACTAGCGGAACCTACGAGCAGTACTTC. This sequence encodes CSVEGQIGTSGTYEQYF.

On this clone itself: Other DNA sequences from this sample encode an identical CDR3 as well. The rearrangement joins TRBV5-1 to TRBJ1-2; 8 bases align to TRBD1. CDR1 is SGHRS and CDR2 is YFSETQ in the germline V gene. CDR3 size: 14 residues. The V gene end was trimmed by 3 bases and the J gene end by 2 bases; junction bases not matched to a gene: 3. The CDR3 spells CASSSTGGNYGYTF. CDR3 DNA sequence: TGCGCCAGCAGCTCCACAGGGGGGAACTATGGCTACACCTTC.

The gene calls are TRBV5-5 and TRBJ2-7; D unresolved. The germline V gene has CDR1 SGHKS and CDR2 YYEKEE (reference sequence). The length of the CDR3 is 14 residues. V shed 5 bases and J shed 7 bases, with 19 bases lying between them. The CDR3 DNA is TGTGCCAGCAGTACTGACGCGTTGTACGGGGAGCAGTACTTC. It codes for CASSTDALYGEQYF.

J is TRBJ2-7 and V is TRBV19; 7 bases line up with TRBD2. The germline gives CDR1 LNHDA, CDR2 SQIVND (reference sequence). The CDR3 is 15 amino acids. Trimming removed 3 bases from V and 0 bases from J; junction bases left unmatched: 5. This CDR3 reads CASSMGGVGSYEQYF. The CDR3 nucleotides are TGTGCCAGTAGTATGGGGGGGGTGGGCTCCTACGAGCAGTACTTC.

The chain has TRBV28 and TRBJ1-5; D is ambiguous. CDR3 length equals 13 residues. Trimming left V 7 bases short and J 0 bases short, with 7 bases between. CDR1 MDHEN and CDR2 SYDVKM come from the germline V gene. CDR3 in DNA: TGTGCCAGCACCCAGTATAGCAATCAGCCCCAGCATTTT. Translating gives CASTQYSNQPQHF. The complete variable domain, with remaining parts taken from reference TRBV28 and TRBJ1-5, reads DVKVTQSSRYLVKRTGEKVFLECVQDMDHENMFWYRQDPGLGLRLIYFSYDVKMKEKGDIPEGYSVSREKKERFSLILESASTNQTSMYLCASTQYSNQPQHFGDGTRLSIL.

This chain uses TRBV9 with TRBJ1-4, with TRBD1 matching over 7 bases. Germline CDR1 reads SGDLS; CDR2 reads YYNGEE. After removal of 0 bases from V and 3 bases from J, the junction contained 5 bases not matched to a gene. The CDR3 totals 16 residues. CDR3 in DNA: TGTGCCAGCAGCGTAGACCCGACAGGGCCTAATGAAAAACTGTTTTTT. It codes for CASSVDPTGPNEKLFF.

The chain uses TRBV5-5 and TRBJ2-1; perhaps TRBD1 as D (5 bases). From germline, CDR1 is SGHKS and CDR2 YYEKEE (reference sequence). V lost 2 bases, J lost 2 bases, and 8 bases lay in between. The CDR3 covers 14 residues. As DNA, the CDR3 is TGTGCCAGCAGCTTTAGACAGACCTACAATGAGCAGTTCTTC. This translates into CASSFRQTYNEQFF.

V and J are TRBV18 and TRBJ2-1; D possibly corresponds to TRBD2 (5 bases). CDR3 length equals 14 residues. Germline V gene data show CDR1 as KGHSH and CDR2 as LQKENI. V was trimmed by 3 bases and J by 6 bases, leaving 12 bases between them. The CDR3 nucleotides read TGTGCCAGCTCACCTGCGGGCTTCGCCAATGAGCAGTTCTTC. Its protein is CASSPAGFANEQFF. Full variable domain (outside the CDR3, taken from reference TRBV18 and TRBJ2-1): NAGVMQNPRHLVRRRGQEARLRCSPMKGHSHVYWYRQLPEEGLKFMVYLQKENIIDESGMPKERFSAEFPKEGPSILRIQQVVRGDSAAYFCASSPAGFANEQFFGPGTRLTVL.

The chain links TRBV19 to TRBJ2-7; 8 bases line up with TRBD2. The germline CDR1 and CDR2 sequences are LNHDA and SQIVND (reference sequence). The CDR3 consists of 14 residues. After removal of 5 bases from V and 11 bases from J, the junction contained 14 bases not matched to a gene. This CDR3 reads CASSSSSGSLRKYF. The CDR3 nucleotides read TGTGCCAGTAGTTCCTCGAGCGGGAGCCTAAGGAAGTACTTC.

This chain connects TRBV14 to TRBJ2-5; D may be TRBD2 (5 bases). Germline-derived CDR1 and CDR2 are SGHDN and FVKESK. Trimming pared 1 base from V and 5 bases from J, leaving 14 bases between. The CDR3 extends over 15 amino acids. CDR3: CASSQVGAYGETQYF. DNA for the CDR3: TGTGCCAGCAGCCAAGTGGGAGCTTACGGGGAGACCCAGTACTTC.